Below are 7 T cell receptor beta chains sequenced from a single sample in a study of T cells in Graves' hyperthyroidism and ophthalmopathy. Using RNA transcripts as the source, TCR beta CDR3 regions were amplified. HTBI primers were used for first-round RT-PCR of the TCR CDR3. TCRdb itself ran the multiplex PCR reads through MiXCR, one entry per CDR3 protein. The profile shows about 640,000 distinct CDR3 sequences, around 21% of them singletons. Material for sequencing was blood. The receptors here all came from a man younger than 45 with Graves' ophthalmopathy.

This clonotype was recorded at least ten times. J is TRBJ1-4 and V is TRBV30; a possible D gene is TRBD1 (6 bases). Germline V gene sequence: CDR1 GTSNPN, CDR2 SVGIG (reference sequence). V lost 4 bases to trimming and J lost 2 bases, with 14 bases between them. The CDR3 totals 15 residues. CDR3 in amino acids: CAWNHLTGTNEKLFF. DNA of the CDR3: TGTGCCTGGAACCATCTCACAGGGACTAATGAAAAACTGTTTTTT.

This clonotype came up many times. The chain is built from TRBV20-1 and TRBJ2-1; 8 nucleotides match TRBD2. The CDR3 runs to 14 residues. J gave up 2 bases and V 6 bases, and 6 bases lay outside the gene matches. Germline assignment: CDR1 DFQATT and CDR2 SNEGSKA (reference sequence). CDR3 in amino acids: CSAITLAAYNEQFF. CDR3 DNA: TGCAGTGCAATTACACTAGCGGCCTACAATGAGCAGTTCTTC.

The chain links TRBV10-2 to TRBJ2-7, with D perhaps TRBD2 (6 bases). Deletions cut 0 bases from V and 4 bases from J, with 16 bases between. Germline CDR1 and CDR2: WSHSY and SAAADI. The CDR3 extends over 16 amino acids. CDR3 residues: CASSESVGAGRYEQYF. The CDR3 bases are TGCGCCAGCAGTGAGTCGGTCGGGGCGGGAAGGTACGAGCAGTACTTC.

This clonotype has just a few counts. The chain recombines TRBV10-2 with TRBJ2-5; D remains unclear. Germline V gives CDR1 WSHSY, CDR2 SAAADI. CDR3 length equals 12 residues. With 3 bases removed from V and 5 bases from J, the gap between germline ends came to 7 bases. CDR3 region: CASSDSAETQYF. The CDR3, as DNA: TGCGCCAGCAGTGACAGCGCGGAGACCCAGTACTTC.

This rearrangement joins TRBV7-2 to TRBJ2-3; 8 nucleotides agree with TRBD1. After removal of 5 bases from V and 0 bases from J, the junction contained 1 base not matched to a gene. The CDR3 is made up of 14 amino acids. From germline, CDR1 is SGHTA and CDR2 FQGNSA. The CDR3 nucleotides read TGTGCCAGCAGCGGACAGGGCAGCACAGATACGCAGTATTTT. It encodes CASSGQGSTDTQYF.

This clonotype was seen repeatedly, ten times or more. The V gene is TRBV11-1, the J gene TRBJ2-1, with D possibly matching TRBD1 (5 bases). V was trimmed by 3 bases and J by 1 base, leaving 13 bases between them. The CDR3 extends over 16 amino acids. Germline assignment: CDR1 SGHAT and CDR2 FQDESV (reference sequence). Here the CDR3 reads CASSFSGYGSYNEQFF. The CDR3 coding sequence is TGTGCCAGCAGCTTTTCAGGGTACGGATCCTACAATGAGCAGTTCTTC.

This clonotype occurred a few times. The chain employs TRBV20-1 and TRBJ2-7; 7 nucleotides match TRBD2. After removal of 4 bases from V and 6 bases from J, the junction contained 3 bases not matched to a gene. The CDR3 is 11 amino acids. In germline, CDR1 is DFQATT, CDR2 SNEGSKA (reference sequence). The CDR3: CSANAGVEQYF. For the CDR3, the DNA is TGCAGTGCTAATGCGGGAGTCGAGCAGTACTTC.